Listed below are T cell receptor beta chains from one sample, sequenced in a study of beta chain features in type 1 diabetes. Some clones are missing from TCRdb's copy, which holds only in-frame ones; the method was immunoSEQ multiplex PCR. Here the sample spans about 130,000 clones, around 10% being singletons. Sequencing was performed on central memory CD4+ T cells from blood. Receptor source: a man aged 25 to 40 with type 1 diabetes. Each CDR3 is given with its conserved first and last residue. The D gene is left open where the match is weak. The size of a clone is reported for some rows only, either as once, few or many, or as a class for expanded clones.

cdr3_length: 15
d_call: TRBD1
j_call: TRBJ2-7
clone_size: -
v_call: TRBV18
cdr3_aa: CASSAPTGTPDEQYF
cdr3_nt: TGTGCCAGCTCAGCCCCGACAGGGACACCGGACGAGCAGTACTTC

cdr3_length: 13
d_call: -
j_call: TRBJ1-1
clone_size: many
v_call: TRBV27
cdr3_aa: CASSSHGDTEAFF
cdr3_nt: TGTGCCAGCAGTTCCCACGGGGACACTGAAGCTTTCTTT

cdr3_length: 13
d_call: -
j_call: TRBJ2-1
clone_size: -
v_call: TRBV6-5
cdr3_aa: CASSIPWPNEQFF
cdr3_nt: TGTGCCAGCAGCATCCCGTGGCCCAATGAGCAGTTCTTC

cdr3_length: 13
d_call: TRBD1
j_call: TRBJ1-2
clone_size: medium-sized
v_call: TRBV6-5
cdr3_aa: CASSLTGAYGYTF
cdr3_nt: TGTGCCAGCAGCCTGACAGGGGCCTATGGCTACACCTTC

cdr3_length: 17
d_call: TRBD1
j_call: TRBJ1-1
clone_size: -
v_call: TRBV7-9
cdr3_aa: CASSIGTGNLLNTEAFF
cdr3_nt: TGTGCCAGCAGCATCGGGACAGGGAATCTTCTGAACACTGAAGCTTTCTTT

cdr3_length: 13
d_call: -
j_call: TRBJ2-5
clone_size: few
v_call: TRBV5-1
cdr3_aa: CASSSPGEETQYF
cdr3_nt: TGCGCCAGCAGCAGCCCTGGGGAGGAGACCCAGTACTTC

cdr3_length: 15
d_call: TRBD1
j_call: TRBJ1-6
clone_size: -
v_call: TRBV27
cdr3_aa: CASSFMGQGNSPLHF
cdr3_nt: TGTGCCAGCAGTTTTATGGGACAGGGGAATTCACCCCTCCACTTT

cdr3_length: 15
d_call: -
j_call: TRBJ1-4
clone_size: -
v_call: TRBV9
cdr3_aa: CASSIQDSPNEKLFF
cdr3_nt: TGTGCCAGCAGCATCCAGGACAGTCCAAATGAAAAACTGTTTTTT

cdr3_length: 13
d_call: -
j_call: TRBJ2-2
clone_size: -
v_call: TRBV5-1
cdr3_aa: CASSSLNTGELFF
cdr3_nt: TGCGCCAGCAGCTCACTTAACACCGGGGAGCTGTTTTTT

cdr3_length: 16
d_call: TRBD2
j_call: TRBJ2-3
clone_size: -
v_call: TRBV5-1
cdr3_aa: CASSFRAGPSTDTQYF
cdr3_nt: TGCGCCAGCAGCTTCCGAGCGGGACCTAGCACAGATACGCAGTATTTT

cdr3_length: 13
d_call: -
j_call: TRBJ2-5
clone_size: -
v_call: TRBV28
cdr3_aa: CATARPEVAAQYF
cdr3_nt: TGTGCCACCGCCAGACCCGAGGTAGCGGCCCAGTACTTC

cdr3_length: 11
d_call: -
j_call: TRBJ1-2
clone_size: few
v_call: TRBV29-1
cdr3_aa: CSVEEADGYTF
cdr3_nt: TGCAGCGTTGAAGAGGCTGATGGCTACACCTTC

cdr3_length: 13
d_call: -
j_call: TRBJ2-5
clone_size: few
v_call: TRBV19
cdr3_aa: CASSNQYQETQYF
cdr3_nt: TGTGCCAGTAGTAACCAGTACCAAGAGACCCAGTACTTC

cdr3_length: 13
d_call: -
j_call: TRBJ2-7
clone_size: few
v_call: TRBV11-2
cdr3_aa: CASSLPGRYEQYF
cdr3_nt: TGTGCCAGCAGCTTGCCAGGGCGGTACGAGCAGTACTTC

cdr3_length: 15
d_call: -
j_call: TRBJ2-1
clone_size: few
v_call: TRBV5-4
cdr3_aa: CASSLGGPSYNEQFF
cdr3_nt: TGTGCCAGCAGCTTGGGGGGCCCATCATACAATGAGCAGTTCTTC

cdr3_length: 14
d_call: TRBD1
j_call: TRBJ2-5
clone_size: few
v_call: TRBV9
cdr3_aa: CASSVGDRQETQYF
cdr3_nt: TGTGCCAGCAGCGTAGGGGACAGGCAAGAGACCCAGTACTTC

cdr3_length: 15
d_call: -
j_call: TRBJ2-1
clone_size: few
v_call: TRBV5-4
cdr3_aa: CASSFGDYRGNEQFF
cdr3_nt: TGTGCCAGCAGCTTCGGGGATTATCGCGGAAATGAGCAGTTCTTC

cdr3_length: 12
d_call: -
j_call: TRBJ2-1
clone_size: -
v_call: TRBV5-4
cdr3_aa: CASRAGYNEQFF
cdr3_nt: TGTGCCAGCAGGGCGGGGTACAATGAGCAGTTCTTC

cdr3_length: 18
d_call: TRBD1
j_call: TRBJ2-3
clone_size: few
v_call: TRBV30
cdr3_aa: CAWSQKDRGRLSTDTQYF
cdr3_nt: TGTGCCTGGAGCCAAAAAGACAGGGGACGACTCAGCACAGATACGCAGTATTTT

cdr3_length: 15
d_call: TRBD1
j_call: TRBJ1-5
clone_size: -
v_call: TRBV30
cdr3_aa: CAWSVGTGSFQPQHF
cdr3_nt: TGTGCCTGGAGTGTGGGGACAGGGTCGTTTCAGCCCCAGCATTTT

cdr3_length: 11
d_call: TRBD2
j_call: TRBJ2-3
clone_size: -
v_call: TRBV30
cdr3_aa: CAWSLAGAQYF
cdr3_nt: TGTGCCTGGAGTCTAGCGGGGGCGCAGTATTTT

cdr3_length: 13
d_call: -
j_call: TRBJ1-5
clone_size: -
v_call: TRBV19
cdr3_aa: CASSGGATQPQHF
cdr3_nt: TGTGCCAGTAGTGGGGGGGCTACTCAGCCCCAGCATTTT

cdr3_length: 13
d_call: -
j_call: TRBJ1-2
clone_size: -
v_call: TRBV2
cdr3_aa: CASDLGDGYGYTF
cdr3_nt: TGTGCCAGTGATCTGGGAGACGGCTATGGCTACACCTTC

cdr3_length: 16
d_call: -
j_call: TRBJ2-7
clone_size: few
v_call: TRBV5-4
cdr3_aa: CASSSKRGTDLYEQYF
cdr3_nt: TGTGCCAGCAGCTCTAAGAGGGGGACCGACCTCTACGAGCAGTACTTC

cdr3_length: 15
d_call: TRBD2
j_call: TRBJ2-7
clone_size: few
v_call: TRBV5-1
cdr3_aa: CASCTGTSGTYEQYF
cdr3_nt: TGCGCCAGCTGTACCGGGACTAGCGGAACCTACGAGCAGTACTTC

cdr3_length: 11
d_call: -
j_call: TRBJ2-5
clone_size: few
v_call: TRBV11-2
cdr3_aa: CASSPEQTQYF
cdr3_nt: TGTGCCAGCAGCCCAGAACAGACCCAGTACTTC

cdr3_length: 15
d_call: -
j_call: TRBJ1-3
clone_size: few
v_call: TRBV5-1
cdr3_aa: CASSRGEASGNTIYF
cdr3_nt: TGCGCCAGCAGCCGGGGAGAGGCCTCTGGAAACACCATATATTTT

cdr3_length: 15
d_call: TRBD2
j_call: TRBJ2-2
clone_size: -
v_call: TRBV5-4
cdr3_aa: CASSLGGGLTGELFF
cdr3_nt: TGTGCCAGCAGCTTGGGCGGGGGGCTTACCGGGGAGCTGTTTTTT

cdr3_length: 14
d_call: TRBD1
j_call: TRBJ2-7
clone_size: few
v_call: TRBV6-1
cdr3_aa: CASLRDRERGEQYF
cdr3_nt: TGTGCCAGCCTCCGGGACAGGGAACGGGGCGAGCAGTACTTC

cdr3_length: 19
d_call: TRBD2
j_call: TRBJ2-5
clone_size: few
v_call: TRBV7-2
cdr3_aa: CASSLEIWGTSGPQETQYF
cdr3_nt: TGTGCCAGCAGCTTAGAGATCTGGGGGACTAGCGGGCCACAAGAGACCCAGTACTTC

cdr3_length: 15
d_call: TRBD1
j_call: TRBJ1-6
clone_size: few
v_call: TRBV7-8
cdr3_aa: CASSRTGGIGSPLHF
cdr3_nt: TGTGCCAGCAGCAGGACAGGGGGCATAGGGTCACCCCTCCACTTT

cdr3_length: 16
d_call: -
j_call: TRBJ1-5
clone_size: -
v_call: TRBV4-2
cdr3_aa: CASSQEGGRGNQPQHF
cdr3_nt: TGTGCCAGCAGCCAAGAAGGGGGAAGAGGCAATCAGCCCCAGCATTTT

cdr3_length: 13
d_call: -
j_call: TRBJ2-5
clone_size: few
v_call: TRBV6-5
cdr3_aa: CASSPGQQETQYF
cdr3_nt: TGTGCCAGCAGTCCTGGACAGCAAGAGACCCAGTACTTC

cdr3_length: 12
d_call: -
j_call: TRBJ2-5
clone_size: -
v_call: TRBV30
cdr3_aa: CAWGRQVETQYF
cdr3_nt: TGTGCCTGGGGCCGGCAGGTAGAGACCCAGTACTTC

cdr3_length: 15
d_call: -
j_call: TRBJ1-2
clone_size: few
v_call: TRBV7-2
cdr3_aa: CASSLRGPDGYGYTF
cdr3_nt: TGTGCCAGCAGTCTACGAGGGCCGGATGGATATGGCTACACCTTC

cdr3_length: 16
d_call: -
j_call: TRBJ1-1
clone_size: few
v_call: TRBV5-1
cdr3_aa: CASSLADPGTGTEAFF
cdr3_nt: TGCGCCAGCAGCTTGGCCGATCCGGGGACTGGCACTGAAGCTTTCTTT

cdr3_length: 15
d_call: -
j_call: TRBJ2-1
clone_size: -
v_call: TRBV29-1
cdr3_aa: CSAIRQDSLYNEQFF
cdr3_nt: TGCAGCGCAATAAGACAGGACTCCCTATACAATGAGCAGTTCTTC

cdr3_length: 13
d_call: TRBD1
j_call: TRBJ2-1
clone_size: -
v_call: TRBV7-3
cdr3_aa: CASSFDRANEQFF
cdr3_nt: TGTGCCAGCAGCTTCGACAGGGCCAATGAGCAGTTCTTC

cdr3_length: 17
d_call: TRBD1
j_call: TRBJ1-2
clone_size: many
v_call: TRBV4-1
cdr3_aa: CASSQFEDRPILNGYTF
cdr3_nt: TGCGCCAGCAGCCAATTTGAGGACAGGCCGATCTTAAATGGCTACACCTTC